This TCR beta chain is from a study of blood T cell repertoires in COVID-19. Study-wide context: From the United States, Italy and Spain came samples of acute and convalescent COVID-19.

V was cut by 0 bases and J by 3 bases, with 9 bases left in between. The germline V gene has CDR1 SGDLS and CDR2 YYNGEE. This CDR3 spans 14 amino acids. Study processing details: Quantification of nucleated cells was approximated via reference gene primer amplification. Assay used: immunoSEQ multiplex PCR; TCRdb lists only in-frame clones, some missing. That table is the source of V, J and clone size, and D and trimming were worked out from the DNA. Among under 85,000 clones listed, around 87% were seen once. The V gene is TRBV9, the J gene TRBJ1-1; D gene uncertain. Sequenced: peripheral blood. The receptor comes from a man aged 40-55 years with COVID-19, enrolled during active disease. CDR3 in amino acids: CASSVASRDTEAFF. CDR3 DNA sequence: TGTGCCAGCAGCGTAGCTTCGAGGGACACTGAAGCTTTCTTT.